One sample yielded the 22 T cell receptor beta chains listed below, sequenced in a study of blood T cell repertoires in COVID-19. TCRdb's copy holds only in-frame clones and misses some; the assay was immunoSEQ multiplex PCR. The sample has 8,500 to 10,000 clones, under 90% seen once; the top ten hold about 6.9%. Material: peripheral blood. The receptors were gathered from a man between 70 and 80 years old with active COVID-19.

This chain uses TRBV9 with TRBJ1-4; D gene uncertain. Per germline, CDR1 SGDLS and CDR2 YYNGEE. This CDR3 comprises 15 residues. Trimming took 0 bases from V and 3 from J, leaving 9 bases between them. CDR3 coding DNA: TGTGCCAGCAGCGTAGATGGGCGATCTAATGAAAAACTGTTTTTT. Translating it yields CASSVDGRSNEKLFF. Based on the CDR3 plus reference TRBV9 and TRBJ1-4, the full variable domain is DSGVTQTPKHLITATGQRVTLRCSPRSGDLSVYWYQQSLDQGLQFLIQYYNGEERAKGNILERFSAQQFPDLHSELNLSSLELGDSALYFCASSVDGRSNEKLFFGSGTQLSVL.

The chain has TRBV18 and TRBJ1-2, with a tentative D call TRBD1 (6 bases). The CDR3 runs 14 residues. V shed 1 base and J shed 5 bases, with 11 bases lying between them. In germline, CDR1 is KGHSH, CDR2 LQKENI. CDR3 region: CASSPRGGDYGYTF. The DNA for the CDR3 is TGTGCCAGCTCACCACGAGGGGGAGATTATGGCTACACCTTC.

The CDR3 nucleotides are TGTGCCAGCAGCGTAGACAGGGCCGGCTATGGCTACACCTTC. Protein product: CASSVDRAGYGYTF. The chain combines TRBV9 with TRBJ1-2, with D perhaps TRBD1 (6 bases). Trimming took 0 bases from V and 4 from J, leaving 10 bases between them. The CDR3 runs to 14 residues. Germline V gene sequence: CDR1 SGDLS, CDR2 YYNGEE.

This chain uses TRBV9 with TRBJ1-2, with D possibly matching TRBD1 (5 bases). The CDR3 contains 17 residues. The germline gives CDR1 SGDLS, CDR2 YYNGEE. V lost 3 bases and J lost 1, with 19 bases in between. This CDR3 reads CASSDLLEGFGNYGYTF. The CDR3 bases are TGTGCCAGCAGCGATCTCCTGGAGGGGTTCGGTAACTATGGCTACACCTTC. Drawing the rest from reference TRBV9 and TRBJ1-2, the complete variable domain is DSGVTQTPKHLITATGQRVTLRCSPRSGDLSVYWYQQSLDQGLQFLIQYYNGEERAKGNILERFSAQQFPDLHSELNLSSLELGDSALYFCASSDLLEGFGNYGYTFGSGTRLTVV.

In DNA, the CDR3 is TGTGCCAGCAGCCTCGGAGGGTCCAACACCGGGGAGCTGTTTTTT. Amino acids: CASSLGGSNTGELFF. The chain has TRBV6-5 and TRBJ2-2; D perhaps matches TRBD2 (6 bases). Trimming stripped 6 bases from V and 2 bases from J, with 13 bases between. The CDR3 length is 15 residues. Germline-derived CDR1 and CDR2 are MNHEY and SVGAGI.

The V call is TRBV18, the J call TRBJ1-4, with D perhaps TRBD1 (5 bases). The CDR3 has 15 residues. Germline V gene lookup returns CDR1 KGHSH and CDR2 LQKENI. With 2 bases removed from V and 8 bases from J, the gap between germline ends came to 15 bases. CDR3 coding DNA: TGTGCCAGCTCACCAGCGGGGGTCACAAGGGAAAAACTGTTTTTT. This sequence encodes CASSPAGVTREKLFF.

This chain links TRBV5-1 with TRBJ1-6; a weak D match, TRBD1 (5 bases). CDR3 length equals 16 residues. V was shortened by 0 bases and J by 8 bases, with 15 bases between the two germline ends. CDR1 SGHRS and CDR2 YFSETQ come from the germline V gene. This CDR3 is CASSLVGLGGDSPLHF. The CDR3 DNA follows: TGCGCCAGCAGCTTGGTTGGCCTGGGAGGGGATTCACCCCTCCACTTT.

This clone was seen just once. The chain is built from TRBV30 and TRBJ2-5, with D perhaps TRBD1 (6 bases). The CDR3 covers 14 residues. Trimming stripped 0 bases from V and 5 bases from J, with 13 bases between. Germline CDR1 GTSNPN, CDR2 SVGIG (reference sequence). DNA for the CDR3: TGTGCCTGGAGTGTTTCTGCGAGGGGGGAGACCCAGTACTTC. Its translation is CAWSVSARGETQYF. Variable domain in full (rest from reference TRBV30 and TRBJ2-5): SQTIHQWPATLVQPVGSPLSLECTVEGTSNPNLYWYRQAAGRGLQLLFYSVGIGQISSEVPQNLSASRPQDRQFILSSKKLLLSDSGFYLCAWSVSARGETQYFGPGTRLLVL.

This clone came up a few times. This chain uses TRBV4-1 with TRBJ2-7, with 7 positions matching TRBD2. V lost 0 bases to trimming and J lost 2 bases; unmatched junction nucleotides: 10. The length of the CDR3 is 17 residues. The germline gives CDR1 MGHRA, CDR2 YSYEKL. CDR3 in amino acids: CASSQDLREGLPYEQYF. The CDR3 nucleotides read TGCGCCAGCAGCCAAGATCTGAGGGAGGGCCTACCCTACGAGCAGTACTTC.

This chain joins TRBV18 and TRBJ2-2, with 10 bases aligning to TRBD1. Germline values: CDR1 KGHSH, CDR2 LQKENI. Trimming cost V 1 base and J 7 bases; bases outside gene matches: 6. The CDR3 has 16 residues. The CDR3 protein is CASSPQGTGAGGELFF. CDR3 sequence (DNA): TGTGCCAGCTCACCACAAGGGACAGGGGCAGGCGGGGAGCTGTTTTTT.

The gene calls are TRBV6-2 or TRBV6-3 and TRBJ2-5, with TRBD2 identical over 10 bases. J was trimmed by 2 bases and V by 2 bases; bases with no gene match: 2. Germline CDR1 and CDR2: MNHEY and SVGEGT. The CDR3 contains 15 residues. The DNA of the CDR3 is TGTGCCAGCAGTTACCTAGCGGGAGCACAAGAGACCCAGTACTTC. It specifies CASSYLAGAQETQYF.

The CDR3 reads CASSQGAALGGDTQYF. The CDR3 nucleotides read TGTGCCAGCAGCCAAGGGGCTGCGTTGGGGGGAGATACGCAGTATTTT. The chain is built from TRBV3-1 (or the pseudogene TRBV3-2) and TRBJ2-3; D possibly corresponds to TRBD2 (6 bases). The CDR3 extends over 16 amino acids. The germline V and J ends were trimmed by 1 base and 5 bases, with 16 bases remaining between them. The germline V gene has CDR1 LGHDT and CDR2 YNNKEL (reference sequence).

This sequence joins TRBV19 and TRBJ2-7; possibly TRBD2 for D (5 bases). The CDR3 has 16 amino acids. The V end lost 6 bases, the J end lost 2 bases, and 20 bases lay between the germline ends. Germline V gene sequence: CDR1 LNHDA, CDR2 SQIVND (reference sequence). The CDR3 loop is CASRPRGDISPYEQYF. As DNA, the CDR3 is TGTGCCAGTAGGCCCCGGGGAGACATAAGTCCCTACGAGCAGTACTTC.

The J gene is TRBJ1-2, the V gene TRBV27; D ambiguous. Between the trimmed V and J ends, which lost 5 bases and 2 bases, there was a span of 12 bases. Germline CDR1 MNHEY, CDR2 SMNVEV (reference sequence). This CDR3 has 14 amino acids. CDR3 region: CASSRMGSNYGYTF. The CDR3, as DNA: TGTGCCAGCAGTCGTATGGGCAGCAACTATGGCTACACCTTC.

The V and J genes are TRBV28 and TRBJ1-6; TRBD1 matches 9 bases. V was pared by 6 bases and J by 7 bases, with 7 bases of the junction left unmatched. This CDR3 is built from 15 residues. Germline loops: CDR1 MDHEN, CDR2 SYDVKM. CDR3 sequence: CASRGGQGRNSPLHF. The CDR3 DNA reads as TGTGCCAGCAGGGGCGGACAGGGGAGGAATTCACCCCTCCACTTT.

The CDR3 loop reads CASRATGTNYGYTF. CDR3 sequence (DNA): TGTGCCAGCAGAGCGACAGGGACCAACTATGGCTACACCTTC. The gene calls are TRBV5-8 and TRBJ1-2, with TRBD1 matching 7 bases. There are 14 residues in the CDR3. Losses at the gene ends were 5 bases for V and 2 bases for J; bases not matched to a gene: 6. Germline lookup yields CDR1 SGHTS and CDR2 YDEGEE.

The chain carries TRBV19 and TRBJ2-3; the match to TRBD1 covers 9 bases. CDR1 and CDR2 (germline): LNHDA, SQIVND (reference sequence). CDR3 length: 14 residues. Trimming cost V 9 bases and J 3 bases; bases outside gene matches: 7. CDR3 sequence reads: CASSDRGVTDTQYF. For the CDR3, the DNA is TGTGCCAGCTCGGACAGGGGTGTAACAGATACGCAGTATTTT.

The rearrangement joins TRBV10-2 to TRBJ1-6, with 8 bases identical to TRBD1. Germline V CDR1 and CDR2: WSHSY, SAAADI. CDR3 length: 15 amino acids. The V segment lost 0 bases and the J segment 10 bases; nucleotides outside the gene matches: 5. CDR3 sequence reads: CASSESRTGYSPLHF. In DNA form, the CDR3 reads TGCGCCAGCAGTGAGTCCCGGACAGGGTACTCACCCCTCCACTTT.

The J gene is TRBJ1-1, the V gene TRBV7-9; unclear D gene. The germline V and J ends were trimmed by 7 bases and 0 bases, with 12 bases remaining between them. CDR3 length: 14 amino acids. Germline V gives CDR1 SEHNR, CDR2 FQNEAQ (reference sequence). The CDR3 bases are TGTGCCAGCACCCGAGTTAATATGAACACTGAAGCTTTCTTT. Protein: CASTRVNMNTEAFF.

This clone was seen a single time. The rearrangement uses TRBV14 and TRBJ1-1, with 7 bases aligning to TRBD1. Germline lookup yields CDR1 SGHDN and CDR2 FVKESK. This CDR3 region has 15 residues. V was pared by 4 bases and J by 5 bases, with 10 bases of the junction left unmatched. Written as DNA, the CDR3 is TGTGCCAGCAGCCGCAGAATAGGGGGCGAAACTGAAGCTTTCTTT. This translates into CASSRRIGGETEAFF.

The rearrangement joins TRBV9 to TRBJ2-3; 7 bases fit TRBD2. V gave up 0 bases and J gave up 0 bases; unmatched junction bases: 4. The CDR3 contains 16 residues. The germline gives CDR1 SGDLS, CDR2 YYNGEE. Written as DNA, the CDR3 is TGTGCCAGCAGCGTAGGGATAGCGGGTAGCACAGATACGCAGTATTTT. Its translation is CASSVGIAGSTDTQYF.

The V call is TRBV7-9, the J call TRBJ1-1; no firm D call. Between the trimmed V and J ends, which lost 5 bases and 10 bases, there was a span of 23 bases. This CDR3 has 15 residues. CDR1 is SEHNR, CDR2 FQNEAQ, per germline (reference sequence). CDR3 sequence: CASSLDPGGRAGAFF. DNA of the CDR3: TGTGCCAGCAGCCTAGATCCGGGCGGGAGGGCAGGAGCTTTCTTT.